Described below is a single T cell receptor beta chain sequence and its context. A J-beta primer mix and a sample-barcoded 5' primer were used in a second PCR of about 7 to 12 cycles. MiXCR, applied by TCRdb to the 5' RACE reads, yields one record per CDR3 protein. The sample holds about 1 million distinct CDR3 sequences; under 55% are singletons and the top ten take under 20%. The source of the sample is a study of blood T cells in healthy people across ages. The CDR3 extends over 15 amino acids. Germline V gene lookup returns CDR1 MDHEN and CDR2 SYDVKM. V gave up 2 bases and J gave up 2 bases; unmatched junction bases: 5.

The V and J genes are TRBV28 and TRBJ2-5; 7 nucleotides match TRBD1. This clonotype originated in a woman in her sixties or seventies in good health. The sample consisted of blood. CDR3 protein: CASSLTGQIQETQYF. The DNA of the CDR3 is TGTGCCAGCAGTTTAACGGGACAGATACAAGAGACCCAGTACTTC.